This is a list of T cell receptor beta chains from one sample in a study of beta chain features in type 1 diabetes. Generated by immunoSEQ multiplex PCR, the TCRdb table keeps only in-frame clones and is missing some. The table includes roughly 180,000 clones, 10% to 15% detected once. Material for sequencing was central memory CD4+ T cells from blood. Every receptor here comes from a woman younger than 35 in good health. The CDR3 runs from the conserved cysteine through the conserved F or W. The D gene is left open where the match is weak. Size is stated for part of the rows, as once, few or many counts, or as a class when the clone is expanded.

>TRBV19|TRBJ2-5|few|TRBD1
CASSIDHGQGGQETQYF
TGTGCCAGTAGTATAGACCATGGACAGGGTGGACAAGAGACCCAGTACTTC
>TRBV2|TRBJ1-5|.|.
CASRGLRYDQPQHF
TGTGCCAGCAGGGGACTGAGGTACGATCAGCCCCAGCATTTT
>TRBV29-1|TRBJ2-3|.|TRBD2
CSVGLASTDTQYF
TGCAGCGTTGGACTAGCAAGCACAGATACGCAGTATTTT
>TRBV5-1|TRBJ2-6|few|TRBD1
CASSLAPTGGGSGANVLTF
TGCGCCAGCAGCTTGGCCCCGACAGGGGGAGGCTCTGGGGCCAACGTCCTGACTTTC
>TRBV28|TRBJ1-2|.|TRBD1
CASRGQAGYGYTF
TGTGCCAGCAGGGGACAGGCGGGCTATGGCTACACCTTC
>TRBV7-9|TRBJ2-7|.|.
CASSYGVEQYF
TGTGCCAGCAGCTACGGGGTCGAGCAGTACTTC
>TRBV19|TRBJ2-4|.|.
CASSIRPRQAPKDIQYF
TGTGCCAGTAGTATACGCCCTCGGCAGGCCCCAAAGGACATTCAGTACTTC
>TRBV6-1|TRBJ2-7|.|TRBD1
CASSERAGGYEQYF
TGTGCCAGCAGTGAAAGGGCAGGGGGCTACGAGCAGTACTTC
>TRBV9|TRBJ2-7|few|.
CASSVDSGQGGYEQYF
TGTGCCAGCAGCGTAGATTCCGGGCAGGGGGGCTACGAGCAGTACTTC
>TRBV19|TRBJ1-1|.|.
CASSMIQGGNTEAFF
TGTGCCAGTAGTATGATCCAGGGCGGGAACACTGAAGCTTTCTTT